What follows is one T cell receptor beta chain and its context. Genomic DNA served as template for TCR beta VDJ and CDR3 profiling. MiXCR was run by TCRdb on the reads, yielding one entry per CDR3 protein. Of 200,000 to 250,000 distinct CDR3 sequences listed, roughly 50% were seen once; the top ten hold about 20%. Previously, flow cytometry had revealed CD8+CD57+ cell expansion in the patients chosen for sequencing. Germline values: CDR1 SGHDT, CDR2 YYEEEE. The V gene lost 0 bases and the J gene lost 13 bases, with 14 bases spanning the gap. The CDR3 covers 14 residues. The sample originates from a study of CD8+CD57+ T cells in acquired aplastic anemia.

The sequencing input was sorted CD4+, CD8+, or CD8+CD57+ T cells (not recorded which) from PBMCs. This TCR derives from a human donor with aplastic anemia. The genes are TRBV5-6 and TRBJ1-6; no reliable D call. DNA of the CDR3: TGTGCCAGCAGCTTGGGGTCAGGCCGTTCTCCCCTCCACTTT. Protein sequence: CASSLGSGRSPLHF. The full variable domain, with the rest looked up from reference TRBV5-6 and TRBJ1-6, is DAGVTQSPTHLIKTRGQQVTLRCSPKSGHDTVSWYQQALGQGPQFIFQYYEEEERQRGNFPDRFSGHQFPNYSSELNVNALLLGDSALYLCASSLGSGRSPLHFGNGTRLTVT.